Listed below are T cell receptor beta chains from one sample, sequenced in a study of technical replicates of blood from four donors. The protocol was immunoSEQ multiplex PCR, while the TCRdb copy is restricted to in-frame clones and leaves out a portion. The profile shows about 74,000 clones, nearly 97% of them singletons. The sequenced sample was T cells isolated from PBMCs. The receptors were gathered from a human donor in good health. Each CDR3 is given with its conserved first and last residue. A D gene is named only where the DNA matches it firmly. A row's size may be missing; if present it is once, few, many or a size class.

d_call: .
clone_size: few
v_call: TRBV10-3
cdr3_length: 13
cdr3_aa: CAISEATAETQYF

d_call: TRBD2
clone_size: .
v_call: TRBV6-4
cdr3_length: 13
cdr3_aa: CASSTSGRDTQYF

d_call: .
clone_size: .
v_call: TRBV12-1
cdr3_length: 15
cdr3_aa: CASSFFGRGRCGYTF

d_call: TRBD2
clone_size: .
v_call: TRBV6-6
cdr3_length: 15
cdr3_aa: CASSKLAGAGNEQFF

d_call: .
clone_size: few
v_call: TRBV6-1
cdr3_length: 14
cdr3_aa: CASSEDYSNQPQHF

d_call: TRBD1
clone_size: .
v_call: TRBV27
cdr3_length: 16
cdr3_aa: CASSPNWGQAAYEQYF

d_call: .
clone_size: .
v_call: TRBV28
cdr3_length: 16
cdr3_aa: CASSWRTTSSYNEQFF

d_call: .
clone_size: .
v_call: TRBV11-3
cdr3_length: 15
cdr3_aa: CASSFEGTRGEKLFF

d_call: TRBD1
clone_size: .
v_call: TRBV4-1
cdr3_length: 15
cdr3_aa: CASSHRDRLNTEAFF

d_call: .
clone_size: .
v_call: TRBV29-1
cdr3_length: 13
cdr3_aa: CSVSRGYNGEQYF

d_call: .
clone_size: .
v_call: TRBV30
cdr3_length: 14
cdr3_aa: CAWRVFPYSYEQYF

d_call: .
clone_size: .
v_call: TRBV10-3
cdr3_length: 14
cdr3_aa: CAISEQQSSYEQYF

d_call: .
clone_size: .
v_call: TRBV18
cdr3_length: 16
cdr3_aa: CASSPVQVDMNTEAFF